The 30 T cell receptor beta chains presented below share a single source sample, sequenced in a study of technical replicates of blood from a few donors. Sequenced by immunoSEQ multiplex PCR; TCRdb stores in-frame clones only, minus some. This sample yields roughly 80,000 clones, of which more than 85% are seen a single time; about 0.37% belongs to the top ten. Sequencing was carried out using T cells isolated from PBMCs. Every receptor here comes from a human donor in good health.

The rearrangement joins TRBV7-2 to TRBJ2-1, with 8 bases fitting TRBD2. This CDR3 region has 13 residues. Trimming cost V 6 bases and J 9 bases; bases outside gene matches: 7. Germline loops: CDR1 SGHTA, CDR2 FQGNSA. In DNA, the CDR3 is TGTGCCAGCAGTGTTAGCGGGACTAGTGAGCAGTTCTTC. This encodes CASSVSGTSEQFF.

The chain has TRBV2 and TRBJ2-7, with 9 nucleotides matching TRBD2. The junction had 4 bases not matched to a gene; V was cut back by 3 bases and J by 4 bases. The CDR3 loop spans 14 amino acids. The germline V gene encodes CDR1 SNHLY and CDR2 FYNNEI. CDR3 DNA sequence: TGTGCCAGCAGTGAGGCTAGCGGGATATACGAGCAGTACTTC. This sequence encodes CASSEASGIYEQYF.

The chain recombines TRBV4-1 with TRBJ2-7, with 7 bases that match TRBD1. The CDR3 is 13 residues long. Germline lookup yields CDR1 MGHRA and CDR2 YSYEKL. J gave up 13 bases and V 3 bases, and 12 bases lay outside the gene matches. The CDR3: CASSQLLRDRVYF. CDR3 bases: TGCGCCAGCAGCCAGTTGCTTCGTGACAGGGTTTACTTC.

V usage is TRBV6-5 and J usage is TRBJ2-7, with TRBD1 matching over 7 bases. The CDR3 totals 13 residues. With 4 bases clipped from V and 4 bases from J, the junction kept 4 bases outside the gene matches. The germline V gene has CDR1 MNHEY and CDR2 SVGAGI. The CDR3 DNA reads TGTGCCAGCAGTTGGGGACAGTTATACGAGCAGTACTTC. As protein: CASSWGQLYEQYF.

CDR3 amino acids: CASSPRAGLLYEQYF. CDR3 DNA: TGTGCCAGCAGCCCCCGGGCGGGACTACTCTACGAGCAGTACTTC. This chain links TRBV7-3 with TRBJ2-7; TRBD2 matches at 7 bases. In germline, CDR1 is SGHTA, CDR2 FQGTGA. This CDR3 is built from 15 residues. Unmatched junction bases numbered 10, after V lost 5 bases and J lost 3 bases.

The CDR3 bases are TGTGCCAGCAAGTCAACCTTTGAGACTAATGAAAAACTGTTTTTT. Protein: CASKSTFETNEKLFF. The rearrangement joins TRBV6-5 to TRBJ1-4, with D uncertain. The CDR3 is 15 amino acids. Trimming took 7 bases from V and 2 from J, leaving 14 bases between them. Germline V lookup: CDR1 MNHEY, CDR2 SVGAGI.

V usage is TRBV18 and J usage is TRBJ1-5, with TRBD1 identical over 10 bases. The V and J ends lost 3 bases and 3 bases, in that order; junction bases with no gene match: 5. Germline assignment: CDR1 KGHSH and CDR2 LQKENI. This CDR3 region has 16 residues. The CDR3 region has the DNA TGTGCCAGCTCACCGACCGGGACAGGGGTCAATCAGCCCCAGCATTTT. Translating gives CASSPTGTGVNQPQHF.

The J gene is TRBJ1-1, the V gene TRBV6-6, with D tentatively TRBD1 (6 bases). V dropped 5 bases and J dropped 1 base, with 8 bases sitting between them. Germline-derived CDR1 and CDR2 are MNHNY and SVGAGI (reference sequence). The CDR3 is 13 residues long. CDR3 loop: CASSTGRNTEAFF. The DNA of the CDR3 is TGTGCCAGCAGTACAGGGAGGAACACTGAAGCTTTCTTT.

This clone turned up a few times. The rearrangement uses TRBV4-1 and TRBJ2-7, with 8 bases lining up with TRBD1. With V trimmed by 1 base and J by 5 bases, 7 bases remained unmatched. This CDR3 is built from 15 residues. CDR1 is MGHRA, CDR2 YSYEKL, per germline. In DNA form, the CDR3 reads TGCGCCAGCAGCCAAGTCCGGGACAGGAGTGACGAGCAGTACTTC. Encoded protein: CASSQVRDRSDEQYF.

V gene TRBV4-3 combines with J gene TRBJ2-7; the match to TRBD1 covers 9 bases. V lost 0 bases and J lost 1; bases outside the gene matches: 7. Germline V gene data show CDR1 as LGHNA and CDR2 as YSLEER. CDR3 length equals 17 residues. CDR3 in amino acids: CASSQDPRTGASYEQYF. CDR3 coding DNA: TGCGCCAGCAGCCAAGATCCTAGGACAGGGGCTTCCTACGAGCAGTACTTC.

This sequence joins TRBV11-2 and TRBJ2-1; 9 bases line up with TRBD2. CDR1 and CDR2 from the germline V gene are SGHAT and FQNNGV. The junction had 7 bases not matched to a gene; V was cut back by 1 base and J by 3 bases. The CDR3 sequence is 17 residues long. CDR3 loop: CASSLVTGTSLYNEQFF. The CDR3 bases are TGTGCCAGCAGCTTAGTTACGGGGACTAGCCTCTACAATGAGCAGTTCTTC.

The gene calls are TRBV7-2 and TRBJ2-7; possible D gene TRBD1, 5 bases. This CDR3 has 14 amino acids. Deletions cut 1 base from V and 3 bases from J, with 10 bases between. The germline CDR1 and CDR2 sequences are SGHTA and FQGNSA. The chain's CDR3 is CASSLVLGDYEQYF. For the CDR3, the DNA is TGTGCCAGCAGCTTAGTTCTAGGGGACTACGAGCAGTACTTC.

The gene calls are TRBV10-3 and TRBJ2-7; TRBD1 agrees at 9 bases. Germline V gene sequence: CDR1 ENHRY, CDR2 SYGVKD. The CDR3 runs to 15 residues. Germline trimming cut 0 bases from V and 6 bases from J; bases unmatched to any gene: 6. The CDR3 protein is CAISESGTGKTEQYF. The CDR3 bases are TGTGCCATCAGTGAGTCGGGGACAGGGAAGACCGAGCAGTACTTC.

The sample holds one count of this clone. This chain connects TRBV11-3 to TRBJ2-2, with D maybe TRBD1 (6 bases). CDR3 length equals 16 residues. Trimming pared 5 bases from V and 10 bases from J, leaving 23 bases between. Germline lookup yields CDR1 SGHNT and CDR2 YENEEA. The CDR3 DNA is TGTGCCAGCAGCGCAGACCGGGGACAATATCGCGAGGAGCTGTTTTTT. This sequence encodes CASSADRGQYREELFF.

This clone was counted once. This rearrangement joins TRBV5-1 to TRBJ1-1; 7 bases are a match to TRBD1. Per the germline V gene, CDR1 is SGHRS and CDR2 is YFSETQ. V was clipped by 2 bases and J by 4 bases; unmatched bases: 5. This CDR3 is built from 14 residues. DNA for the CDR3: TGCGCCAGCAGCTTACCAGGGGGAGTCACTGAAGCTTTCTTT. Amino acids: CASSLPGGVTEAFF.

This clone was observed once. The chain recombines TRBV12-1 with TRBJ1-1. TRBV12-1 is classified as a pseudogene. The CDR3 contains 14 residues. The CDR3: CASSFQTIGTEAFF. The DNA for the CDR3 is TGTGCCAGCAGCTTTCAGACTATCGGCACTGAAGCTTTCTTT.

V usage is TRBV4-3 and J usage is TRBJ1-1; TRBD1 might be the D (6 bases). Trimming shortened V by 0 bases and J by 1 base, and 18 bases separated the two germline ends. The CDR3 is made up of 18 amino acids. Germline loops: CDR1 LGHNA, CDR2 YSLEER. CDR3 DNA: TGCGCCAGCAGCCAAGAACCCCCCAGGGGTTTTTCGAACACTGAAGCTTTCTTT. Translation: CASSQEPPRGFSNTEAFF.

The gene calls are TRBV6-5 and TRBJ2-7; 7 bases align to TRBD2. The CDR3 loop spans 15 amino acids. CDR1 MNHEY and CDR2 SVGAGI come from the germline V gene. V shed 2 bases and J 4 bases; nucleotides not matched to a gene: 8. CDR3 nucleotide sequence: TGTGCCAGCAGTTACGAGGGCGGGGGATTTTACGAGCAGTACTTC. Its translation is CASSYEGGGFYEQYF.

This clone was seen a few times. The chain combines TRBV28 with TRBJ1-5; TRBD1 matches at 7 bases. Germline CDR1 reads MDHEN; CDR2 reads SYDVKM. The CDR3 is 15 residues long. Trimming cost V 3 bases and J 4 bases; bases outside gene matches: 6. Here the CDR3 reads CASSFLPGGNQPQHF. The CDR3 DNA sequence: TGTGCCAGCAGTTTCCTTCCAGGGGGAAATCAGCCCCAGCATTTT.

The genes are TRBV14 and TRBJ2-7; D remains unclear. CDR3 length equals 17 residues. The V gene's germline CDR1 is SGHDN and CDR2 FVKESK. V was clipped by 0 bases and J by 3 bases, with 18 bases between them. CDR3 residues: CASSQDRLPGIHYEQYF. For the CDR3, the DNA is TGTGCCAGCAGCCAAGATCGACTGCCCGGTATACACTACGAGCAGTACTTC.

As DNA, the CDR3 is TGCGCCAGCAGTTCGAAGGTCCTAGCGGGATACGAGACCCAGTACTTC. This codes for CASSSKVLAGYETQYF. The chain is built from TRBV5-1 and TRBJ2-5; TRBD2 agrees at 9 bases. V dropped 5 bases and J dropped 5; count of bases not matched to a gene: 13. The CDR3 has 16 amino acids. Germline CDR1 reads SGHRS; CDR2 reads YFSETQ. Using reference TRBV5-1 and TRBJ2-5 for the parts outside the CDR3, the full variable domain is KAGVTQTPRYLIKTRGQQVTLSCSPISGHRSVSWYQQTPGQGLQFLFEYFSETQRNKGNFPGRFSGRQFSNSRSEMNVSTLELGDSALYLCASSSKVLAGYETQYFGPGTRLLVL.

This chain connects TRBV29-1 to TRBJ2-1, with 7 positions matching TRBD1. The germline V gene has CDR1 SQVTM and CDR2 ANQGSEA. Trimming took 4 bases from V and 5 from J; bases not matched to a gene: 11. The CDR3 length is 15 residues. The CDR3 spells CSVARGPGWDNEQFF. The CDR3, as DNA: TGCAGCGTTGCTAGGGGGCCGGGTTGGGACAATGAGCAGTTCTTC.

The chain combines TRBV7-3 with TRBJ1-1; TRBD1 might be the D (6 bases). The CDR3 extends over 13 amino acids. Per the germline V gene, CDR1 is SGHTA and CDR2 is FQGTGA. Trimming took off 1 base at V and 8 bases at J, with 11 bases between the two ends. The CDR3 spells CASSLITGQEAFF. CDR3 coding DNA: TGTGCCAGCAGCTTAATAACGGGACAAGAAGCTTTCTTT.

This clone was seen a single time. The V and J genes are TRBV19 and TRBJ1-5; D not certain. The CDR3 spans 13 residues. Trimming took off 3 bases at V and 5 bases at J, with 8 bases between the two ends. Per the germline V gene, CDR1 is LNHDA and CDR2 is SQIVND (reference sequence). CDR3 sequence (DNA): TGTGCCAGTAGTATTTTAGGAGATCAGCCCCAGCATTTT. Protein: CASSILGDQPQHF.

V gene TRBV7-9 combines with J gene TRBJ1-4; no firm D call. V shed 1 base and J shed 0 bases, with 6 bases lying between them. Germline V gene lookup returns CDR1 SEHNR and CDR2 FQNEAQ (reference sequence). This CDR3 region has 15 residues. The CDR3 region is CASSLGGPTNEKLFF. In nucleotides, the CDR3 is TGTGCCAGCAGCTTAGGAGGTCCAACTAATGAAAAACTGTTTTTT.

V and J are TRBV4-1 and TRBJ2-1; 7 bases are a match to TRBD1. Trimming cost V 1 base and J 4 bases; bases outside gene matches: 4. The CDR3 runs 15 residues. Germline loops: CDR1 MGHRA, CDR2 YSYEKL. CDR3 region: CASSQGQGPYNEQFF. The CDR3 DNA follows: TGCGCCAGCAGCCAAGGACAGGGCCCTTACAATGAGCAGTTCTTC.

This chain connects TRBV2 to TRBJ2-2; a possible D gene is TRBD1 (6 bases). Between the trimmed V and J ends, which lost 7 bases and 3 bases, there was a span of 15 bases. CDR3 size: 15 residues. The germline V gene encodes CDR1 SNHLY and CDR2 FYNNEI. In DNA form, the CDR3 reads TGTGCCAGCATAGAAAGTAGGACAGACACCGGGGAGCTGTTTTTT. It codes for CASIESRTDTGELFF.

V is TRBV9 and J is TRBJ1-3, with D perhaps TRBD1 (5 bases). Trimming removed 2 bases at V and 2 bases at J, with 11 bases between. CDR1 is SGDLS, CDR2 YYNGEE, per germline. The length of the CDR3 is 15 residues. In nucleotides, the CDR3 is TGTGCCAGCAGCGTGGAGACGGACACTGGAAACACCATATATTTT. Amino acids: CASSVETDTGNTIYF.

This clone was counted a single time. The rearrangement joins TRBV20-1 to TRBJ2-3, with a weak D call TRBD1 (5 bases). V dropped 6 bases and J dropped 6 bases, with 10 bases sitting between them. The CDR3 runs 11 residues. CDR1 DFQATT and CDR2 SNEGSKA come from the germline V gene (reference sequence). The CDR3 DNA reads TGCAGTGCGCAGGGTTTGGATACGCAGTATTTT. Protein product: CSAQGLDTQYF.

The CDR3 loop is CASSLEAAYEQFF. The CDR3 nucleotides read TGCGCCAGCAGCCTAGAAGCGGCCTATGAGCAGTTCTTC. The chain recombines TRBV4-1 with TRBJ2-1; TRBD2 might be the D (5 bases). CDR3 length: 13 amino acids. Germline V gene lookup returns CDR1 MGHRA and CDR2 YSYEKL. V was pared by 4 bases and J by 8 bases, with 12 bases between.